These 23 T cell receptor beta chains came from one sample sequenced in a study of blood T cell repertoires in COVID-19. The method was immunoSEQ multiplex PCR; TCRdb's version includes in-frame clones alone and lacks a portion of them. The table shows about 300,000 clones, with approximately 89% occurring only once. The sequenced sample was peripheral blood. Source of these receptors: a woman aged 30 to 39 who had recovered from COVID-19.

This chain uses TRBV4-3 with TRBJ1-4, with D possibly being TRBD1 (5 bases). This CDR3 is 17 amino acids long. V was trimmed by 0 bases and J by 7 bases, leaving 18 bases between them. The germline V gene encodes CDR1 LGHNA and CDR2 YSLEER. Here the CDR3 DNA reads TGCGCCAGCAGCCAAGATTTCCGGACGGGGCGGGGTGAAAAACTGTTTTTT. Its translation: CASSQDFRTGRGEKLFF.

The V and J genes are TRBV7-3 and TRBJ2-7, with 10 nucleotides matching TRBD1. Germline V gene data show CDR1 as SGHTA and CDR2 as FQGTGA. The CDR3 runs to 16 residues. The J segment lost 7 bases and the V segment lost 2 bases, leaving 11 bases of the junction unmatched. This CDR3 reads CASSLVGTGAYGEQYF. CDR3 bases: TGTGCCAGCAGCTTAGTAGGGACAGGGGCTTACGGAGAGCAGTACTTC.

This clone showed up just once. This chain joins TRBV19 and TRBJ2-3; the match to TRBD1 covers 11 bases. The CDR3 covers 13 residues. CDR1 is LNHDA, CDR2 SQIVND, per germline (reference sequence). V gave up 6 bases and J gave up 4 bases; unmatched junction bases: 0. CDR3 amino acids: CASRGQGADTQYF. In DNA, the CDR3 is TGTGCCAGTAGGGGACAGGGGGCAGATACGCAGTATTTT.

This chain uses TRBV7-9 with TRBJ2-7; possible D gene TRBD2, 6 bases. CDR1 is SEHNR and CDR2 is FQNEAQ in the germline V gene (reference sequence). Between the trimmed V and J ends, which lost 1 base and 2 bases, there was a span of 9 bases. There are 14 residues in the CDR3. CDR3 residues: CASSLGGGTYEQYF. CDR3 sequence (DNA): TGTGCCAGCAGCTTAGGTGGAGGGACCTACGAGCAGTACTTC.

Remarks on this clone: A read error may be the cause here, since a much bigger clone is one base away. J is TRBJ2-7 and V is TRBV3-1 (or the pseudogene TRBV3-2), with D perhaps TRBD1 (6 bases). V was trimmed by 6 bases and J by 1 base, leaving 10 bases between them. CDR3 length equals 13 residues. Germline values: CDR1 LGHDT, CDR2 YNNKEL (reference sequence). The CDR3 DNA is TGTGCCAGCAGTCCCGGGACATCCTACGAGCAGTACTTC. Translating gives CASSPGTSYEQYF.

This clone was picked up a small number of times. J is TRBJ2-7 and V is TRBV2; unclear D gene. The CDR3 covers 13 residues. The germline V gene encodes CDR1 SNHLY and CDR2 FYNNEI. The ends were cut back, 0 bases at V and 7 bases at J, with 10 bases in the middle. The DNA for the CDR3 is TGTGCCAGCAGTGAAGCCCTCATCAGAGAGCAGTACTTC. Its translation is CASSEALIREQYF.

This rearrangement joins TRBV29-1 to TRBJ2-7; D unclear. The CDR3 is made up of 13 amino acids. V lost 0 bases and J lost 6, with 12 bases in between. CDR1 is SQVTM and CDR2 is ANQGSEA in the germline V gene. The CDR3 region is CSVEDRVTGEQYF. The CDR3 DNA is TGCAGCGTTGAAGATCGCGTCACCGGCGAGCAGTACTTC.

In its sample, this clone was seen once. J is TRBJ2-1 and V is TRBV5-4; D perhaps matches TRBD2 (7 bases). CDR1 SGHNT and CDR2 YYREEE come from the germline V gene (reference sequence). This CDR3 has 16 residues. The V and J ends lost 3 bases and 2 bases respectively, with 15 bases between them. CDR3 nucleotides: TGTGCCAGCAGCTCCACCGGCGGGGGCCCCTACAATGAGCAGTTCTTC. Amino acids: CASSSTGGGPYNEQFF.

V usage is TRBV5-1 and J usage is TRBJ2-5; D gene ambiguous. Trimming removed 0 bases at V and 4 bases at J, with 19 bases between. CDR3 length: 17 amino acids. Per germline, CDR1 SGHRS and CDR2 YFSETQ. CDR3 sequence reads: CASSLGRKIASGETQYF. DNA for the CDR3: TGCGCCAGCAGCTTGGGACGGAAGATAGCAAGTGGAGAGACCCAGTACTTC.

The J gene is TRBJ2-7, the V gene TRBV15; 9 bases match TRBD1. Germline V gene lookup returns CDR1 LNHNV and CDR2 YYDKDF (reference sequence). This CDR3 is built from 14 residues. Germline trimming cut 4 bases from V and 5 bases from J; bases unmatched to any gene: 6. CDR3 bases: TGTGCCACCAGCACCCTGGACAGGGGCCACGAGCAGTACTTC. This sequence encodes CATSTLDRGHEQYF.

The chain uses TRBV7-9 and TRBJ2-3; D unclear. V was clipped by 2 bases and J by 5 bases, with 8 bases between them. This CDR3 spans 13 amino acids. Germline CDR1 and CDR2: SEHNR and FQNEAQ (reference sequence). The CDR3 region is CASSLTVVDTQYF. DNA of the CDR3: TGTGCCAGCAGCTTAACGGTCGTAGATACGCAGTATTTT.

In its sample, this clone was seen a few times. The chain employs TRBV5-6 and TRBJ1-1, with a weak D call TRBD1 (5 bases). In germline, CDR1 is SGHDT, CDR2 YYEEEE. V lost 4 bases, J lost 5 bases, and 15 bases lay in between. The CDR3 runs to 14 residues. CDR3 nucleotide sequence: TGTGCCAGCAGCCTAACGGGGGGTATAACTGAAGCTTTCTTT. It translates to CASSLTGGITEAFF.

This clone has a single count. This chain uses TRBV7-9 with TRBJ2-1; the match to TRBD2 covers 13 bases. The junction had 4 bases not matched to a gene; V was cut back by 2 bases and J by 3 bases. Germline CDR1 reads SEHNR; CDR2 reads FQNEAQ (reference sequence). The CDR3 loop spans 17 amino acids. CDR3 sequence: CASSLIRTSGGYNEQFF. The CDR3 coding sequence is TGTGCCAGCAGCTTAATTAGGACTAGCGGGGGCTACAATGAGCAGTTCTTC.

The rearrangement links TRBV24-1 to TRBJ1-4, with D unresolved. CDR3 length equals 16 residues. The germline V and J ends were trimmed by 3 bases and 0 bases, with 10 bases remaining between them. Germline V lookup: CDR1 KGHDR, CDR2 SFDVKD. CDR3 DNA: TGTGCCACCAGTGATGCAACAGCCTCAACTAATGAAAAACTGTTTTTT. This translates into CATSDATASTNEKLFF.

CDR3 sequence: CASSPDRLASGLDTGELFF. The CDR3 nucleotides read TGTGCCAGCAGCCCGGACCGACTAGCCTCGGGGCTGGACACCGGGGAGCTGTTTTTT. The V call is TRBV7-2, the J call TRBJ2-2; TRBD2 matches at 7 bases. CDR1 and CDR2 from the germline V gene are SGHTA and FQGNSA. With V trimmed by 5 bases and J by 3 bases, 18 bases remained unmatched. There are 19 residues in the CDR3.

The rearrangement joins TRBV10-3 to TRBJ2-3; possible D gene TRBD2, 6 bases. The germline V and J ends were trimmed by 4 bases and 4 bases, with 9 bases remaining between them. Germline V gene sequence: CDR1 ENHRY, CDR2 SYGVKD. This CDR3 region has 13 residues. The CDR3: CAISGPGADTQYF. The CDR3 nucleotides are TGTGCCATCAGTGGACCGGGGGCAGATACGCAGTATTTT.

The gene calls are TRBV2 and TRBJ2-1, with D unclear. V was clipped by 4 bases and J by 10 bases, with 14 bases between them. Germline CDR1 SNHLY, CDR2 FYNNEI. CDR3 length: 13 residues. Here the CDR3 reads CASSVERLSEQFF. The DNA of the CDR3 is TGTGCCAGCAGTGTCGAACGCTTGAGCGAGCAGTTCTTC. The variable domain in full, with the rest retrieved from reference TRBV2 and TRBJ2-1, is EPEVTQTPSHQVTQMGQEVILRCVPISNHLYFYWYRQILGQKVEFLVSFYNNEISEKSEIFDDQFSVERPDGSNFTLKIRSTKLEDSAMYFCASSVERLSEQFFGPGTRLTVL.

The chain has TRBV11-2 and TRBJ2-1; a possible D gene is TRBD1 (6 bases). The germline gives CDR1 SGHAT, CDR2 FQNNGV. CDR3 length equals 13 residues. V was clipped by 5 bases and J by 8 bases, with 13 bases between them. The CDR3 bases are TGTGCCAGCAGCGATACAGGGACCGATGAGCAGTTCTTC. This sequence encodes CASSDTGTDEQFF.

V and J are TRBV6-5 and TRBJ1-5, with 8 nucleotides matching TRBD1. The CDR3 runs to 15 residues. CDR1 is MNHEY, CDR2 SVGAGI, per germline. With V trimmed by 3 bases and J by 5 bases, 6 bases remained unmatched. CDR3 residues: CASSYKGRGHQPQHF. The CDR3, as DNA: TGTGCCAGCAGTTATAAGGGCAGGGGGCATCAGCCCCAGCATTTT.

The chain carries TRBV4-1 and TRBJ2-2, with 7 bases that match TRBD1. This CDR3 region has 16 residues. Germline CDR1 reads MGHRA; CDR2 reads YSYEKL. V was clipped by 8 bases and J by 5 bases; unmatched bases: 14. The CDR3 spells CASASRDSRKTGELFF. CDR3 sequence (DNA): TGCGCCAGCGCATCCCGGGACAGTAGAAAGACCGGGGAGCTGTTTTTT.

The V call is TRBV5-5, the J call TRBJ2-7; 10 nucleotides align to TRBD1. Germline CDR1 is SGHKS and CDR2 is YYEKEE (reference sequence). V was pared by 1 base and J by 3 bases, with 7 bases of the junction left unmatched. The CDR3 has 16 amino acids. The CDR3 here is CASSLRGDRGDYEQYF. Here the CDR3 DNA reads TGTGCCAGCAGCTTGAGAGGGGACAGGGGAGACTACGAGCAGTACTTC.

This chain's CDR3 is CASSKTSGGVNEQFF. The DNA of the CDR3 is TGTGCCAGCAGCAAGACTAGCGGGGGGGTAAATGAGCAGTTCTTC. The J gene is TRBJ2-1, the V gene TRBV6-2 or TRBV6-3; 14 bases line up with TRBD2. This CDR3 spans 15 amino acids. Germline V CDR1 and CDR2: MNHEY, SVGEGT. Trimming at V came to 6 bases and at J to 7 bases, leaving 5 bases not matched to a gene.

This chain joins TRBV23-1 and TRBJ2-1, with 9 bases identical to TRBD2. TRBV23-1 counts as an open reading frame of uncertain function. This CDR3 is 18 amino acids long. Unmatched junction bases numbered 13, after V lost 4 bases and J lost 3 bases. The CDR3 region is CASSRPPRLAGIYNEQFF. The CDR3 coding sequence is TGCGCCAGCAGTCGTCCCCCTCGGCTAGCGGGGATCTACAATGAGCAGTTCTTC.